Listed below are T cell receptor beta chains from one sample, sequenced in a study of long-term antiretroviral therapy in people with HIV. The protocol was immunoSEQ multiplex PCR, while the TCRdb copy is restricted to in-frame clones and leaves out a portion. The table shows about 35,000 clones, with approximately 85% occurring only once. Material: unsorted PBMCs, obtained 2.2 years after starting antiretroviral therapy. Receptors originate from a man between 18 and 29 years old with HIV. CDR3s include the opening cysteine and the closing phenylalanine or tryptophan. D genes are given only for firm matches. Only some rows state a clone size, as once, few, many or a class for expanded clones.

clone size	D gene	J gene	V gene	CDR3 protein	CDR3 DNA
once	-	TRBJ2-4	TRBV29-1	CSVEPFSNIQYF	TGCAGCGTTGAACCCTTTTCGAACATTCAGTACTTC
-	TRBD2	TRBJ2-3	TRBV7-9	CASRWREGLLDTQYF	TGTGCCAGCAGGTGGAGGGAGGGCCTCCTGGATACGCAGTATTTT
medium-sized	TRBD1	TRBJ1-4	TRBV25-1	CASSEYRPQGVGEKLFF	TGTGCCAGCAGTGAATATCGCCCCCAGGGGGTCGGTGAAAAACTGTTTTTT
once	-	TRBJ2-1	TRBV27	CASSLFSGYNEQFF	TGTGCCAGCAGTTTATTTTCCGGCTACAATGAGCAGTTCTTC
-	-	TRBJ1-5	TRBV30	CAWSVQQGNQPQHF	TGTGCCTGGAGTGTACAACAGGGAAATCAGCCCCAGCATTTT
-	TRBD1	TRBJ1-3	TRBV28	CASRGLGQFSGNTIYF	TGTGCCAGCAGGGGCTTGGGACAGTTCTCTGGAAACACCATATATTTT
few	-	TRBJ1-2	TRBV30	CAWSVRGVTHGYTF	TGTGCCTGGAGTGTACGGGGGGTTACCCACGGCTACACCTTC
-	-	TRBJ1-1	TRBV27	CASSGQSNTEAFF	TGTGCCAGCTCGGGACAAAGCAACACTGAAGCTTTCTTT
-	-	TRBJ1-2	TRBV4-1	CASSQDSNFYGYTF	TGCGCCAGCAGCCAGGACAGCAACTTCTATGGCTACACCTTC
-	TRBD1	TRBJ1-2	TRBV7-2	CASSLAVRGNNYGYTF	TGTGCCAGCAGCTTAGCTGTCAGGGGGAATAACTATGGCTACACCTTC
-	-	TRBJ2-1	TRBV2	CASSEGGAINEQFF	TGTGCCAGCAGTGAAGGGGGGGCCATCAATGAGCAGTTCTTC
-	-	TRBJ1-2	TRBV2	CASSGTDSNYGYTF	TGTGCCAGCAGCGGGACCGACTCTAACTATGGCTACACCTTC
-	TRBD1	TRBJ1-2	TRBV6-1	CASRSPGQGDYGYTF	TGTGCCAGCAGGTCCCCGGGACAGGGAGACTATGGCTACACCTTC
-	TRBD1	TRBJ1-1	TRBV5-6	CASSLSGGLLNTEAFF	TGTGCCAGCAGCCTGTCAGGGGGCCTCTTGAACACTGAAGCTTTCTTT
-	-	TRBJ2-3	TRBV6-4	CASSVGSGDTDTQYF	TGTGCCAGCAGTGTTGGTAGCGGTGACACAGATACGCAGTATTTT
-	-	TRBJ2-5	TRBV23-1	CASSQGVGLEETQYF	TGCGCCAGCAGTCAAGGGGTGGGCCTAGAAGAGACCCAGTACTTC
-	-	TRBJ2-5	TRBV27	CASSLLGKETQYF	TGTGCCAGCAGTTTACTGGGGAAAGAGACCCAGTACTTC
-	-	TRBJ1-5	TRBV15	CATAEWGSNQPQHF	TGTGCCACCGCGGAGTGGGGTAGCAATCAGCCCCAGCATTTT